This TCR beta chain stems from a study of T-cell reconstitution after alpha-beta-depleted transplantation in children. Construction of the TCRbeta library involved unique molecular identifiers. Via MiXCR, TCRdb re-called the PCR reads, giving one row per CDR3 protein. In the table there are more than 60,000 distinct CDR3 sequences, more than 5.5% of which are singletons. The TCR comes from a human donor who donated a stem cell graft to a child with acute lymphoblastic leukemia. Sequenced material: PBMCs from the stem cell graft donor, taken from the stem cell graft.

CDR3 residues: CASSLVMQGDSTHTF. In nucleotides, the CDR3 is TGCGCCAGCAGCCTCGTCATGCAGGGGGATTCTACCCACACCTTC. This sequence joins TRBV4-3 and TRBJ1-2, with 7 bases identical to TRBD1. Trimming at V came to 4 bases and at J to 12 bases, leaving 17 bases not matched to a gene. This CDR3 is 15 amino acids long. Looked up from germline, CDR1 is LGHNA and CDR2 is YSLEER.